Listed here are 4 T cell receptor beta chains from one sample, sequenced in a study of shared clonotypes between healthy human individuals. Clones were read by immunoSEQ multiplex PCR, and TCRdb kept only the in-frame ones, dropping some. The data contain around 700,000 clones, 60% to 80% of them seen just once; the ten biggest clones take up about 1.8%. The sequenced sample consisted of memory CD4+ T cells sorted from blood. The subset here: CD45RA-negative fraction. Receptors were obtained from a woman between 25 and 40 years old in good health.

The rearrangement uses TRBV5-1 and TRBJ2-7, with D perhaps TRBD1 or TRBD2 (5 bases each). The ends were cut back, 4 bases at V and 2 bases at J, with 16 bases in the middle. This CDR3 region has 15 residues. The germline CDR1 and CDR2 sequences are SGHRS and YFSETQ. This CDR3 is CASSPGTDRTYEQYF. The DNA for the CDR3 is TGCGCCAGCAGCCCCGGGACGGATAGAACCTACGAGCAGTACTTC.

This clone was seen once. V gene TRBV10-1 combines with J gene TRBJ2-7; the match to TRBD2 covers 7 bases. V trimming: 0 bases; J trimming: 3 bases; junction bases outside the gene matches: 5. CDR3 length equals 15 residues. Germline values: CDR1 WNHNN, CDR2 SYGVQD (reference sequence). The CDR3 reads CASSESSGAHYEQYF. CDR3 nucleotides: TGCGCCAGCAGTGAGTCAAGCGGGGCTCACTACGAGCAGTACTTC.

This clone was counted between two and nine times. This likely stems from a read error, as it lies one base from a far larger clone. Additional DNA sequences in this sample encode the identical CDR3. V and J are TRBV6-5 and TRBJ1-5, with 7 bases identical to TRBD1. Germline lookup yields CDR1 MNHEY and CDR2 SVGAGI. The CDR3 has 15 amino acids. V shed 6 bases and J 2 bases; nucleotides not matched to a gene: 7. The CDR3 spells CASSPRGRGNQPQHF. In nucleotides, the CDR3 is TGTGCCAGCAGCCCGAGGGGGCGCGGCAATCAGCCCCAGCATTTT.

The rearrangement joins TRBV6-1 to TRBJ1-5; D unclear. This CDR3 spans 13 amino acids. V shed 7 bases and J shed 0 bases, with 7 bases lying between them. Germline loops: CDR1 MNHNS, CDR2 SASEGT. The CDR3 coding sequence is TGTGCCAGCAACTACTATAGCAATCAGCCCCAGCATTTT. Its translation is CASNYYSNQPQHF.